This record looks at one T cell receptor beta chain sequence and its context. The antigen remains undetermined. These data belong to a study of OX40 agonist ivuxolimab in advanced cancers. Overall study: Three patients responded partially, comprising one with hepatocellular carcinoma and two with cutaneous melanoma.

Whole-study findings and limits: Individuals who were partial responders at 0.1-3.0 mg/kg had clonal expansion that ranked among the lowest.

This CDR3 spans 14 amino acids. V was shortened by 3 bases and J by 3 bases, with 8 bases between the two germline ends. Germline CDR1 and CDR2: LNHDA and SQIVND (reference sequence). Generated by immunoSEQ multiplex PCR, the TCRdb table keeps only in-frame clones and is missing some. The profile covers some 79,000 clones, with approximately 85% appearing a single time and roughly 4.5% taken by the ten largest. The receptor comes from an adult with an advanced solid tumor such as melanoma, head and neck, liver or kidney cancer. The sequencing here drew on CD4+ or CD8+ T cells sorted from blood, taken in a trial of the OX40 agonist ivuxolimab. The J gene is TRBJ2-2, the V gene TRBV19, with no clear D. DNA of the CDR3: TGTGCCAGTAGTATCTGGCAGGACACCGGGGAGCTGTTTTTT. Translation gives CASSIWQDTGELFF.